This is a list of T cell receptor beta chains from one sample in a study of T cells in Graves' hyperthyroidism and ophthalmopathy. A single record per CDR3 protein comes from TCRdb applying MiXCR to the multiplex PCR reads. Of fewer than 350,000 distinct CDR3 sequences in the sample, about 20% are singletons; the top ten hold roughly 49%. The sequencing input was blood. The receptor set was obtained from a woman in her forties or fifties with Graves' hyperthyroidism. CDR3s include the opening cysteine and the closing phenylalanine or tryptophan.

CASSQEQTGEEEKLFF | TRBV11-1
CASSQDSSGANVPTF | TRBV3-1
CSVAPTMNTEAFF | TRBV29-1
CATRGGGAWEKLFF | TRBV15
CASRAYAQGINEQYF | TRBV6-2/TRBV6-3
CASSQEPTDTQYF | TRBV3-1
CASSPDGWGYTF | TRBV19
CATRGEGSTEAFF | TRBV4-1
CASSESSALNTEAFF | TRBV2
CASSSHPYEQYF | TRBV28
CAISEGVYNSPLHF | TRBV10-3
CSASRTVLGYNEQFF | TRBV20-1
CASNREETQYF | TRBV2
CSAQPGLAGNEQFF | TRBV20-1
CASSGTREETQYF | TRBV7-3
CASSVGGTGRNTQYF | TRBV9
CASTPVAGETQYF | TRBV12-3/TRBV12-4
CASSLQASGKVYEQYF | TRBV27
CASTLQGGETQYF | TRBV3-1
CASSLGTEGTEAFF | TRBV5-1
CASSPGLAGDTEAFF | TRBV5-1
CASSPILRQNSYNEQFF | TRBV18
CASRVPKLAGGADTQYF | TRBV2
CASSYVGGPYNEQFF | TRBV6-2/TRBV6-3
CASSWGGQGYDTEAFF | TRBV12-3/TRBV12-4
CAISRDFVNQPQHF | TRBV6-1
CASSFGTGGREGAFF | TRBV12-3/TRBV12-4
CASSSYSGSRETQYF | TRBV7-3
CASRAGAPDTEAFF | TRBV11-2
CASRPRQGWNQPQHF | TRBV6-1
CASSQASRYGYTF | TRBV2
CASSLGRGRQEQYF | TRBV7-2
CASSQGRGGYTF | TRBV4-2
CAGKVVGTGNTIYF | TRBV6-1
CASRVGLGTDTQYF | TRBV2
CASSLDIEGYTF | TRBV7-9
CASTNRDSLYNEQFF | TRBV6-1
CASSLPDASGVGEQYF | TRBV3-1
CASSYGGTEAFF | TRBV12-3/TRBV12-4
CASIRSPNTEAFF | TRBV28
CASSNRDRVNEKLFF | TRBV6-1
CASATGGWSGELFF | TRBV28
CSALTGKYGYTF | TRBV29-1
CASSEGGLAGESNEQFF | TRBV2
CASSQGEQTGELFF | TRBV3-1